Listed below are T cell receptor beta chains from one sample, sequenced in a study of T cell repertoires in urothelial bladder cancer. This table comes from immunoSEQ multiplex PCR, and its TCRdb copy is limited to in-frame clones, with some not included. The data hold roughly 8,800 clones, with 58% observed a single time. The material sequenced was tumor-infiltrating cells from bladder cancer. Receptor source: a human donor with urothelial carcinoma. The CDR3 runs from the conserved cysteine through the conserved F or W. D genes are given only for firm matches. A row's size may be missing; if present it is once, few, many or a size class.

CDR3nt	CDR3aa	v_gene	j_gene	abundance	d_gene
TGCGCCAGCAGCGCCTCCGGGACAGGGGTATCCGAGCAGTACTTC	CASSASGTGVSEQYF	TRBV5-1	TRBJ2-7	few	TRBD1
TGCACCAGCAGCCAAGACGGAAACCCAGGGACAGTCAAGAGGTCACCCCTCCACTTT	CTSSQDGNPGTVKRSPLHF	TRBV1	TRBJ1-6	.	.
TGTGCCAGCAGTGAGCCGTTTTACCCCCTAAGGACAGGGAATGGCTACACCTTC	CASSEPFYPLRTGNGYTF	TRBV2	TRBJ1-2	.	TRBD1
TGTGCCAGCTCACTTACCCGGGCGGCTGGGAAATACGAGCAGTACTTC	CASSLTRAAGKYEQYF	TRBV18	TRBJ2-7	medium-sized	.
TGCGCCAGCAGACGGACAGGGGAAAACATTCAGTACTTC	CASRRTGENIQYF	TRBV5-1	TRBJ2-4	few	TRBD1
TGTGCCAGCAGTTTTGTGAGGGGGCGGGAAGGCAATCAGCCCCAGCATTTT	CASSFVRGREGNQPQHF	TRBV28	TRBJ1-5	.	TRBD1
TGTGCCAGCAGCGTAGACTTCGTAGGGGGGTTTACAGATACGCAGTATTTT	CASSVDFVGGFTDTQYF	TRBV9	TRBJ2-3	.	.
TGTGCCAGCAGTTCTAGCGGGGGAGCACGGGAGCAGTACTTC	CASSSSGGAREQYF	TRBV28	TRBJ2-7	.	TRBD2
TGTGCCAGCAGAAGGGAACGAGGTAGCGGCTACACCTTC	CASRRERGSGYTF	TRBV6-1	TRBJ1-2	once	.
TGTGCCAGCAGCTCCGGGACAAGGTCGACCATGAACACTGAAGCTTTCTTT	CASSSGTRSTMNTEAFF	TRBV5-4	TRBJ1-1	.	.
TGTGCCAGCAGCGTAGGGGCCTCCGGGCCCTACTTTTCACCCCTCCACTTT	CASSVGASGPYFSPLHF	TRBV9	TRBJ1-6	.	.
TGTGCCAGCAGTTACGTAGACAGAAAAAATTCACCCCTCCACTTT	CASSYVDRKNSPLHF	TRBV6-6	TRBJ1-6	.	.
TGTGCCAGCAGTTTTGAAGGCCGGACTGAAGCTTTCTTT	CASSFEGRTEAFF	TRBV27	TRBJ1-1	.	.
TGTGCCACCAGCAGAGTTTTGGGCACAGATACGCAGTATTTT	CATSRVLGTDTQYF	TRBV15	TRBJ2-3	medium-sized	.
TGTGCCAGCAGCCCTGGGACAGGCCAGGGGACCGGGGAGCTGTTTTTT	CASSPGTGQGTGELFF	TRBV7-9	TRBJ2-2	few	TRBD1
TGTGCCAGCAGTTTACAGGGGGCGGGATACTATGGCTACACCTTC	CASSLQGAGYYGYTF	TRBV27	TRBJ1-2	.	TRBD1
TGTGCCAGCAGCGTAATCCCCGAGGGAGGCTACACCTTC	CASSVIPEGGYTF	TRBV9	TRBJ1-2	.	.
TGTGCCAGCAGCTTAAAGGCCACAGATACGCAGTATTTT	CASSLKATDTQYF	TRBV7-3	TRBJ2-3	.	.
TGCGCCAGCAGCTTGGGACTAGCGGGATACAATGAGCAGTTCTTC	CASSLGLAGYNEQFF	TRBV5-1	TRBJ2-1	.	TRBD2
TGTGCCAGCAGGACAGGGTCAGATACGCAGTATTTT	CASRTGSDTQYF	TRBV6-5	TRBJ2-3	.	TRBD1
TGTGCCAGCAGCTCAGGGGGTCATGGGGCCAACGTCCTGACTTTC	CASSSGGHGANVLTF	TRBV9	TRBJ2-6	.	TRBD1
TGTGCCAGCAGTCCTGACACTGAAGCTTTCTTT	CASSPDTEAFF	TRBV2	TRBJ1-1	.	.
TGTGCCAGCTCTCGACAGGGCCACAATAACTATGGCTACACCTTC	CASSRQGHNNYGYTF	TRBV18	TRBJ1-2	.	TRBD1
TGCAGCGTTGTAAAGGACTTCCTATCCTACGAGCAGTACTTC	CSVVKDFLSYEQYF	TRBV29-1	TRBJ2-7	.	.
TGTGCCAGCAGCCCCGACAGGGGGCTAGTTGAAGCTTTCTTT	CASSPDRGLVEAFF	TRBV5-6	TRBJ1-1	.	TRBD1
TGTGCCAGCAGTACGAGGGCTCCGAGCTCCTATAATTCACCCCTCCACTTT	CASSTRAPSSYNSPLHF	TRBV2	TRBJ1-6	.	.
TGCGCCAGCAGCCCGGGACAGGGGGGAACCTACGAGCAGTACTTC	CASSPGQGGTYEQYF	TRBV4-1	TRBJ2-7	.	TRBD1
TGTGCCAGCAGCTACGGGGGAAACGGCTACGAGCAGTACTTC	CASSYGGNGYEQYF	TRBV7-8	TRBJ2-7	.	.
TGTGCCAGCAGCTTGCAGGAACTGTATGGAAACACCATATATTTT	CASSLQELYGNTIYF	TRBV5-6	TRBJ1-3	once	.
TGTGCCAGCAGCTTATGGCCCGGGGGCGCGGGGGAGCAGTACTTC	CASSLWPGGAGEQYF	TRBV7-6	TRBJ2-7	.	.
TGCGCCAGCAGCCAATATCAGACAGGCTACGAGCAGTACTTC	CASSQYQTGYEQYF	TRBV4-3	TRBJ2-7	few	.
TGTGCCAGCAGTTCACAGGGGCTGGGAACCGGGGAGCTGTTTTTT	CASSSQGLGTGELFF	TRBV5-4	TRBJ2-2	.	TRBD1
TGTGCCAGCAGCTTACGACTAGCGGGGGGGTCTAGCACAGATACGCAGTATTTT	CASSLRLAGGSSTDTQYF	TRBV7-6	TRBJ2-3	few	TRBD2
TGTGCCAGCAGTTTTTACACCGGGGAGCTGTTTTTT	CASSFYTGELFF	TRBV6-8	TRBJ2-2	.	.
TGTGCCAGCGTACGGGGGGGCATTTCCTACAATGAGCAGTTCTTC	CASVRGGISYNEQFF	TRBV5-6	TRBJ2-1	.	TRBD2
TGTGCCAGTAGTATAGTGGGGAAAACTAACACTGAAGCTTTCTTT	CASSIVGKTNTEAFF	TRBV19	TRBJ1-1	many	.
TGTGCCAGCAGCCGGACGAATTCGGGTCTCTATGGCTACACCTTC	CASSRTNSGLYGYTF	TRBV6-5	TRBJ1-2	.	.
TGTGCCAGCAGTAGGGGTCCCAATCAGCCCCAGCATTTT	CASSRGPNQPQHF	TRBV2	TRBJ1-5	.	.
TGTGCCAGCAGCAAAGCGCAAGGACCCAGGGCCCCTTATAGCAATCAGCCCCAGCATTTT	CASSKAQGPRAPYSNQPQHF	TRBV21-1	TRBJ1-5	.	.
TGTGCCAGCACGGACAGGGAAACCCCCGGGGAGCTGTTTTTT	CASTDRETPGELFF	TRBV27	TRBJ2-2	medium-sized	TRBD1
TGTGCCAGCAGCTTAGGTCCGTCGGCCTCCTATAATTCACCCCTCCACTTT	CASSLGPSASYNSPLHF	TRBV11-3	TRBJ1-6	.	.
TGTGCCAGCTCAGCTGGACAGATGAACACTGAAGCTTTCTTT	CASSAGQMNTEAFF	TRBV18	TRBJ1-1	.	.
TGTGCCAGCAGTCCCGCAGGTGTCCAGCCCCAGCATTTT	CASSPAGVQPQHF	TRBV27	TRBJ1-5	.	.
TGTGCCAGCAGTGTAGATGTTCGGGCCTCTAACTCCTATAATTCACCCCTCCACTTT	CASSVDVRASNSYNSPLHF	TRBV2	TRBJ1-6	.	.
TGTGCCAGCAGCTTAGGACTAGCGGGGGTCCATACCTATGAGCAGTTCTTC	CASSLGLAGVHTYEQFF	TRBV7-8	TRBJ2-1	.	TRBD2
TGTGCCAGCAGCTTAGGCCCAGGGTTCGGAAACACCATATATTTT	CASSLGPGFGNTIYF	TRBV7-2	TRBJ1-3	.	.
TGTGCCAGCAGCTCCCCCGAATGGGGCACCGGGGAGCTGTTTTTT	CASSSPEWGTGELFF	TRBV9	TRBJ2-2	.	.
TGTGCCAGCAGCTACGGGGGAAACGGCTACGAGCAGTACTTC	CASSYGGNGYEQYF	TRBV10-3	TRBJ2-7	.	.
TGTGCCAGCAGCTTAGGGCAGACCTACGAGCAGTACTTC	CASSLGQTYEQYF	TRBV11-2	TRBJ2-7	.	.
TGCAGCGCCGTCCCGGGACAGGGAGGCTACGAGCAGTACTTC	CSAVPGQGGYEQYF	TRBV29-1	TRBJ2-7	.	TRBD1
TGTGCCAGCAGTCCTGCCCAGAACACTGAAGCTTTCTTT	CASSPAQNTEAFF	TRBV5-4	TRBJ1-1	few	.
TGTGCCAGCAGTGATTGGACAGGGGGCCAAAGGGTCGGCTACACCTTC	CASSDWTGGQRVGYTF	TRBV2	TRBJ1-2	.	TRBD1
TGTGCCAGCAATGTACAGGGACTACGGGCTTTCTTT	CASNVQGLRAFF	TRBV2	TRBJ1-1	.	.